Each of the 6 T cell receptor beta chains below was sequenced from the same sample in a study of blood T cell repertoires in COVID-19. TCRdb's copy holds only in-frame clones and misses some; the assay was immunoSEQ multiplex PCR. The table includes approximately 200,000 clones, about 90% detected once. Sequencing used PBMCs or T cells enriched from blood (not recorded which). All receptors derive from a man aged 30 to 39 who had recovered from COVID-19.

The chain uses TRBV6-5 and TRBJ1-1, with 7 positions matching TRBD1. The CDR3 sequence is 14 residues long. Germline trimming cut 2 bases from V and 4 bases from J; bases unmatched to any gene: 4. CDR1 is MNHEY and CDR2 is SVGAGI in the germline V gene. CDR3 loop: CASSYQRQGTEAFF. In nucleotides, the CDR3 is TGTGCCAGCAGTTACCAGCGACAGGGCACTGAAGCTTTCTTT.

The rearrangement uses TRBV13 and TRBJ2-1, with TRBD2 matching 7 bases. The germline gives CDR1 PRHDT, CDR2 FYEKMQ (reference sequence). This CDR3 comprises 15 residues. V was clipped by 4 bases and J by 4 bases; unmatched bases: 7. CDR3: CASSSRDYIYNEQFF. In DNA, the CDR3 is TGTGCCAGCAGCTCCCGGGACTACATTTACAATGAGCAGTTCTTC.

The CDR3: CASSPRQGAYEQYF. The CDR3 DNA sequence: TGTGCCAGCAGTCCCAGACAGGGGGCCTACGAGCAGTACTTC. The gene calls are TRBV28 and TRBJ2-7, with 9 bases identical to TRBD1. Germline V gene data show CDR1 as MDHEN and CDR2 as SYDVKM. Trimming at V came to 5 bases and at J to 2 bases, leaving 4 bases not matched to a gene. CDR3 size: 14 residues.

The chain carries TRBV5-1 and TRBJ2-7, with TRBD2 identical over 13 bases. Trimming removed 5 bases from V and 4 bases from J; junction bases left unmatched: 6. There are 15 residues in the CDR3. Per the germline V gene, CDR1 is SGHRS and CDR2 is YFSETQ. CDR3 DNA sequence: TGCGCCAGCAGTCGGACTAGCGGGGGAATTTACGAGCAGTACTTC. Amino acids: CASSRTSGGIYEQYF.

The V and J genes are TRBV27 and TRBJ1-2; 7 bases are shared with TRBD1. CDR1 and CDR2 from the germline V gene are MNHEY and SMNVEV (reference sequence). The CDR3 length is 16 residues. The junction had 9 bases not matched to a gene; V was cut back by 0 bases and J by 5 bases. The DNA for the CDR3 is TGTGCCAGCAGTTTATCGATAGAAGGACAGGTTTATGGCTACACCTTC. Encoded protein: CASSLSIEGQVYGYTF.

V usage is TRBV5-5 and J usage is TRBJ2-7; possibly TRBD1 for D (6 bases). The V end was cut by 4 bases, the J end by 6 bases, with 17 bases between. Germline CDR1 and CDR2: SGHKS and YYEKEE (reference sequence). This CDR3 contains 14 residues. The CDR3 region is CASSIGGTFGEQYF. The CDR3 nucleotides are TGTGCCAGCAGCATAGGGGGAACTTTCGGCGAGCAGTACTTC.